The 5 T cell receptor beta chains below come from one sample, sequenced in a study of chemoradiotherapy in HPV16-positive cancers. The protocol was immunoSEQ multiplex PCR, while the TCRdb copy is restricted to in-frame clones and leaves out a portion. This sample yields over 15,000 clones, of which roughly 73% are seen a single time; 10% to 11% belongs to the top ten. Collection of the sample occurred from a patient who underwent chemoradiotherapy. The origin of the receptors is a human donor with HPV-associated anogenital cancer.

The genes are TRBV18 and TRBJ2-1; no reliable D call. V was pared by 6 bases and J by 0 bases, with 6 bases between. CDR3 size: 13 residues. The germline CDR1 and CDR2 sequences are KGHSH and LQKENI. Written as DNA, the CDR3 is TGTGCCAGCTCCCGAAGCTCCTACAATGAGCAGTTCTTC. It is translated as CASSRSSYNEQFF.

This clone was found once. V gene TRBV19 combines with J gene TRBJ1-1; TRBD1 matches 7 bases. Germline lookup yields CDR1 LNHDA and CDR2 SQIVND (reference sequence). J gave up 0 bases and V 8 bases, and 3 bases lay outside the gene matches. The CDR3 is 13 amino acids. This chain's CDR3 is CASGQAMNTEAFF. CDR3 sequence (DNA): TGTGCCAGTGGACAGGCCATGAACACTGAAGCTTTCTTT.

The genes are TRBV5-4 and TRBJ2-3; 14 bases align to TRBD2. Trimming cost V 3 bases and J 0 bases; bases outside gene matches: 12. The CDR3 extends over 20 amino acids. The germline V gene has CDR1 SGHNT and CDR2 YYREEE (reference sequence). CDR3 nucleotides: TGTGCCAGCAGCTGGGACCAGACTAGCGGGGGGGCCTCTAGCACAGATACGCAGTATTTT. It encodes CASSWDQTSGGASSTDTQYF.

Only a few counts were recorded for this clone. The rearrangement links TRBV2 to TRBJ2-7; D remains unclear. The CDR3 has 12 amino acids. CDR1 and CDR2 (germline): SNHLY, FYNNEI. V was trimmed by 8 bases and J by 1 base, leaving 9 bases between them. The CDR3 is CASDPGSYEQYF. CDR3 bases: TGTGCCAGCGACCCAGGATCCTACGAGCAGTACTTC.

This clone was seen only a few times. The chain uses TRBV2 and TRBJ2-7; maybe TRBD1 (6 bases). CDR1 and CDR2 from the germline V gene are SNHLY and FYNNEI. Trimming stripped 6 bases from V and 2 bases from J, with 11 bases between. This CDR3 contains 13 residues. The CDR3 region has the DNA TGTGCCAGCAGACAGGGAATTACCTACGAGCAGTACTTC. Translated: CASRQGITYEQYF.